This T cell receptor beta chain was retrieved from a study of cytomegalovirus exposure and HLA in healthy donors. The CDR3 consists of 14 residues. Germline V gene lookup returns CDR1 MNHEY and CDR2 SVGAGI. V lost 3 bases and J 3 bases, leaving 9 bases between the germline ends. General study results and limits: Researchers catalogued about 150 TCR beta chains as cytomegalovirus-associated.

With respect to this clone: Its antigen remains unidentified.

The assay was immunoSEQ multiplex PCR, and TCRdb's table has in-frame clones only and misses some. The table lists more than 250,000 clones, roughly nine tenths of them singletons. Sequencing was done on a sample of PBMCs. V gene TRBV6-5 combines with J gene TRBJ1-5; maybe TRBD1 (6 bases). This clonotype was sampled from a woman in her 30s in good health and CMV-seropositive. The CDR3 DNA is TGTGCCAGCAGTTATACAGGGACCAATCAGCCCCAGCATTTT. Translation gives CASSYTGTNQPQHF.